This is a list of T cell receptor beta chains from one sample in a study of human T cells and chemical hapten exposure. One entry per CDR3 protein results from TCRdb running MiXCR on the RACE reads. The repertoire holds some 71,000 distinct CDR3 sequences, with 10% as singletons. The source material was whole blood, sampled in connection with sensitization to the hapten diphenylcyclopropenone (DPC). The receptors derive from a woman aged 45 to 65 with alopecia areata. Some clones in this sample may be carry-over from other donors' samples. The CDR3 runs from the conserved cysteine through the conserved F or W. The D gene is left open where the match is weak. Where a row states a size, it is once, few, many or the class of an expanded clone; other rows omit it.

CDR3 length	V gene	D gene	J gene	clone size	CDR3 protein	CDR3 DNA
14	TRBV10-3	-	TRBJ1-1	few	CAISERQENTEAFF	TGTGCCATCAGTGAGCGTCAGGAGAACACTGAAGCTTTCTTT
17	TRBV20-1	TRBD1	TRBJ1-6	few	CSARDRFAQGANSPLHF	TGCAGTGCTAGAGATCGATTCGCACAGGGGGCAAATTCACCCCTCCACTTT
11	TRBV10-3	-	TRBJ2-7	few	CAIRGSYEQYF	TGTGCCATCAGGGGCTCCTACGAGCAGTACTTC
12	TRBV25-1	-	TRBJ2-7	-	CASSVVGYEQYF	TGTGCCAGCAGCGTCGTGGGTTACGAGCAGTACTTC
15	TRBV20-1	-	TRBJ2-1	many	CSAPSRAGWENEQFF	TGCAGTGCCCCATCCCGGGCGGGGTGGGAGAATGAGCAGTTCTTC
14	TRBV3-1	TRBD1	TRBJ1-2	few	CASSQEDRVKGYTF	TGTGCCAGCAGCCAAGAGGACAGGGTCAAAGGCTACACCTTC
13	TRBV28	-	TRBJ1-2	few	CASDIGRDYGYTF	TGTGCCAGCGACATTGGGCGCGACTATGGCTACACCTTC
15	TRBV29-1	TRBD1	TRBJ1-1	-	CSVGRLGQGGTEAFF	TGCAGCGTTGGTCGTCTAGGACAGGGAGGCACTGAAGCTTTCTTT
15	TRBV12-3/TRBV12-4	TRBD2	TRBJ2-7	few	CASSLKLAESYEQYF	TGTGCCAGCAGTTTAAAACTAGCGGAGTCCTACGAGCAGTACTTC
14	TRBV9	-	TRBJ2-2	many	CASSVGLAPGELFF	TGTGCCAGCAGCGTAGGTCTAGCCCCAGGGGAGCTGTTTTTT
11	TRBV20-1	-	TRBJ1-6	-	CSAGINSPLHF	TGCAGTGCTGGAATTAATTCACCCCTCCACTTT
13	TRBV19	TRBD1	TRBJ1-2	-	CASSLGQTYGYTF	TGTGCCAGTAGCCTGGGACAGACATATGGCTACACCTTC
14	TRBV24-1	-	TRBJ2-1	few	CATGTGSSYNEQFF	TGTGCCACCGGAACAGGGAGCTCCTACAATGAGCAGTTCTTC
15	TRBV5-4	TRBD1	TRBJ1-1	many	CASSFSTGGNTEAFF	TGTGCCAGCAGCTTCTCGACAGGGGGCAACACTGAAGCTTTCTTT
18	TRBV20-1	-	TRBJ2-4	-	CSADPGNFLSLAKNIQYF	TGCAGTGCTGACCCGGGGAACTTCCTGTCCTTAGCCAAAAACATTCAGTACTTC
14	TRBV28	-	TRBJ2-7	-	CASSLSGGRDEQYF	TGTGCCAGCAGTTTATCCGGGGGCCGCGACGAGCAGTACTTC
13	TRBV9	-	TRBJ2-7	few	CASSPIQGGEQYF	TGTGCCAGCAGCCCGATACAGGGTGGCGAGCAGTACTTC
13	TRBV20-1	-	TRBJ2-1	-	CSARGNPPNEQFF	TGCAGTGCTAGAGGGAACCCCCCCAATGAGCAGTTCTTC
18	TRBV4-1	TRBD2	TRBJ2-7	many	CASSQGGLAGGFGGEQYF	TGCGCCAGCAGCCAAGGAGGACTAGCGGGAGGATTTGGCGGCGAGCAGTACTTC
14	TRBV6-6	-	TRBJ1-5	many	CASSYGGGGQPQHF	TGTGCCAGCAGTTACGGGGGAGGGGGTCAGCCCCAGCATTTT
16	TRBV27	TRBD2	TRBJ2-1	few	CASRLLAGRGYNEQFF	TGTGCCAGCCGCTTACTAGCGGGCCGGGGGTACAATGAGCAGTTCTTC
15	TRBV20-1	-	TRBJ2-7	many	CSAKPLAGSSYEQYF	TGCAGTGCTAAGCCCCTGGCTGGGAGCTCCTACGAGCAGTACTTC
15	TRBV5-1	TRBD1	TRBJ2-3	many	CASSLRDRVTDTQYF	TGCGCCAGCAGCTTGCGGGACAGGGTGACAGATACGCAGTATTTT
17	TRBV7-8	-	TRBJ1-1	few	CASSYDFRGGKDTEAFF	TGTGCCAGCAGTTACGACTTTAGAGGGGGGAAGGACACTGAAGCTTTCTTT
17	TRBV19	-	TRBJ1-5	few	CASTYSGGAYSNQPQHF	TGTGCCAGTACCTACTCGGGGGGTGCCTATAGCAATCAGCCCCAGCATTTT
15	TRBV2	-	TRBJ2-6	many	CASSETRSGANVLTF	TGTGCCAGCAGTGAAACGCGCTCTGGGGCCAACGTCCTGACTTTC
13	TRBV29-1	-	TRBJ2-2	many	CSVPRVNTGELFF	TGCAGCGTTCCCAGGGTGAACACCGGGGAGCTGTTTTTT
15	TRBV6-6	TRBD2	TRBJ2-1	many	CASRLAGGPLNEQFF	TGTGCCAGCCGACTAGCGGGAGGGCCTCTCAATGAGCAGTTCTTC